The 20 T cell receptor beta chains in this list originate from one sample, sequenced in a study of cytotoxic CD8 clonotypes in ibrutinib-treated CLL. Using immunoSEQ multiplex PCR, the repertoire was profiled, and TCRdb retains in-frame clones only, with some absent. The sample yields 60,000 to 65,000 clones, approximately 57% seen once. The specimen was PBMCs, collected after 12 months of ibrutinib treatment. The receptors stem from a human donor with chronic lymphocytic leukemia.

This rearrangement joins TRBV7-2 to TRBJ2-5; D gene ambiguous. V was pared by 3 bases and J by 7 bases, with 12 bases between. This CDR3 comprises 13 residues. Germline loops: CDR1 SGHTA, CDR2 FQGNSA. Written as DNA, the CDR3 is TGTGCCAGCAGCTTTTGGACCTGGGGGACCCAGTACTTC. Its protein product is CASSFWTWGTQYF.

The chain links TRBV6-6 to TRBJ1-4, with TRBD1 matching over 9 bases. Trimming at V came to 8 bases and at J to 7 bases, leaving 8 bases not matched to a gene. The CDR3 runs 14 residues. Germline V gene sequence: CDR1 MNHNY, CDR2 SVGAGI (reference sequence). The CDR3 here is CASVQGQGSEKLFF. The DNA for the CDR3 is TGTGCCAGCGTGCAGGGACAGGGTAGTGAAAAACTGTTTTTT.

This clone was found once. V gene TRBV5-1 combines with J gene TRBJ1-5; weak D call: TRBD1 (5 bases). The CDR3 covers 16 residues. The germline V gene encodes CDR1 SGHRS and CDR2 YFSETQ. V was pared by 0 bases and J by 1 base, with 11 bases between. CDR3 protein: CASSLGGTGSNQPQHF. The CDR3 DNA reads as TGCGCCAGCAGCTTGGGCGGGACGGGGAGCAATCAGCCCCAGCATTTT.

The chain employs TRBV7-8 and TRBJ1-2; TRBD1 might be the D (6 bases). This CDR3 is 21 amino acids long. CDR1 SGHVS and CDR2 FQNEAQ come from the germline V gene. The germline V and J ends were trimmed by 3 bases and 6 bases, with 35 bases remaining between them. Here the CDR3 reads CASSLVYDPHRDLLGSHGYTF. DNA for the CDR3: TGTGCCAGCAGCTTGGTGTACGACCCACACAGGGACCTCCTGGGCAGCCATGGCTACACCTTC.

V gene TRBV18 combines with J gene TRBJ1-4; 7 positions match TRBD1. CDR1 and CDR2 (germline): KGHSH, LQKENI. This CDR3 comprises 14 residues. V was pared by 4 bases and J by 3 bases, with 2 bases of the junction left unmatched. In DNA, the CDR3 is TGTGCCAGCTCACGCCAGGGGGCTAATGAAAAACTGTTTTTT. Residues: CASSRQGANEKLFF. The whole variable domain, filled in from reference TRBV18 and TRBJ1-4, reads NAGVMQNPRHLVRRRGQEARLRCSPMKGHSHVYWYRQLPEEGLKFMVYLQKENIIDESGMPKERFSAEFPKEGPSILRIQQVVRGDSAAYFCASSRQGANEKLFFGSGTQLSVL.

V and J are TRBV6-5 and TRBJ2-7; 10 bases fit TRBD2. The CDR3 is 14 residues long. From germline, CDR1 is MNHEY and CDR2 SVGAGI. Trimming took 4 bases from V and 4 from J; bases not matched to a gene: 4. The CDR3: CASSFRTSGYEQYF. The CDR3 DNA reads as TGTGCCAGCAGTTTCCGGACTAGCGGATACGAGCAGTACTTC.

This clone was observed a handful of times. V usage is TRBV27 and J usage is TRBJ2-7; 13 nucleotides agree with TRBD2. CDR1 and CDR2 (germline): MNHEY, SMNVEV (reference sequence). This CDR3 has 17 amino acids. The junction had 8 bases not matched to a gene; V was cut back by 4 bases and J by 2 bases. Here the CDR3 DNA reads TGTGCCAGCAGTTCCCGACCGGGACTAGCGGGGACCTACGAGCAGTACTTC. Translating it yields CASSSRPGLAGTYEQYF.

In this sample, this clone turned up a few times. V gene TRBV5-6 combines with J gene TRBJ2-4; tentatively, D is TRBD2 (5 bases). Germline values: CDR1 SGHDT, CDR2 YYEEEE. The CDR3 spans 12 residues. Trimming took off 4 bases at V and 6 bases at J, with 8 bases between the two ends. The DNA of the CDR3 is TGTGCCAGCAGCCCGGGGTTAAACATTCAGTACTTC. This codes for CASSPGLNIQYF.

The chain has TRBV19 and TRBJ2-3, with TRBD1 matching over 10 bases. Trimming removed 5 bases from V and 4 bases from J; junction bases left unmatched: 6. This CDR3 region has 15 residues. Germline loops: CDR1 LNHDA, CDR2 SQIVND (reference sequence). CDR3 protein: CASSPGTGDPDTQYF. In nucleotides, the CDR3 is TGTGCCAGTAGTCCGGGGACAGGGGACCCAGATACGCAGTATTTT.

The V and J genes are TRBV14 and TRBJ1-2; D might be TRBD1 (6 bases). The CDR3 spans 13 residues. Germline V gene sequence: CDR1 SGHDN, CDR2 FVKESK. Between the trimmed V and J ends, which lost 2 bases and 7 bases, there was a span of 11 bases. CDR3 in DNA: TGTGCCAGCAGCCAACCCGGACAGCGTGGCTACACCTTC. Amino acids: CASSQPGQRGYTF.

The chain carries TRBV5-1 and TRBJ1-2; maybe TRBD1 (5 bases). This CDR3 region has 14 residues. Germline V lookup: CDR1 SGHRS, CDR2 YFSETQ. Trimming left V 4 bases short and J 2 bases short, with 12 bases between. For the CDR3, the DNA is TGCGCCAGCAGCCGGGACGGAATGAACTATGGCTACACCTTC. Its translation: CASSRDGMNYGYTF.

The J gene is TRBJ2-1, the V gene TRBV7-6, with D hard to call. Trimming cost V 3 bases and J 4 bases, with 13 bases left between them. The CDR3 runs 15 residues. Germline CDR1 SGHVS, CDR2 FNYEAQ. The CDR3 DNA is TGTGCCAGCAGCTTTATAGTGAACCTATACAATGAGCAGTTCTTC. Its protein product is CASSFIVNLYNEQFF. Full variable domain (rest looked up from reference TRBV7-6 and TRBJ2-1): GAGVSQSPRYKVTKRGQDVALRCDPISGHVSLYWYRQALGQGPEFLTYFNYEAQQDKSGLPNDRFSAERPEGSISTLTIQRTEQRDSAMYRCASSFIVNLYNEQFFGPGTRLTVL.

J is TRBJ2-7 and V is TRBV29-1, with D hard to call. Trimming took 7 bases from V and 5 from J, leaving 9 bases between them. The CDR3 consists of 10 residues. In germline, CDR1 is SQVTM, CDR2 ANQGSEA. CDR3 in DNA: TGCAGCGCCCTTTACGACGAGCAGTACTTC. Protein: CSALYDEQYF.

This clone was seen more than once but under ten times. The CDR3: CASSLLPGLAGVETQYF. CDR3 in DNA: TGTGCCAGCAGCTTACTCCCCGGACTAGCGGGGGTTGAGACCCAGTACTTC. The chain couples TRBV7-2 to TRBJ2-5; 13 bases map to TRBD2. CDR3 length: 17 residues. The V and J ends lost 2 bases and 5 bases, in that order; junction bases with no gene match: 8. Germline V gene data show CDR1 as SGHTA and CDR2 as FQGNSA.

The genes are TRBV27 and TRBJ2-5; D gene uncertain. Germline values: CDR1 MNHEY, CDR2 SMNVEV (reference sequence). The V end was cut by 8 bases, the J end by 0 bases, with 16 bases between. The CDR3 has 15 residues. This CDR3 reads CASRPISAYQETQYF. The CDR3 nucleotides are TGTGCCAGCCGGCCCATTAGTGCGTACCAAGAGACCCAGTACTTC.

The CDR3 sequence: CATSNERRNNEKLFF. DNA for the CDR3: TGTGCCACCTCCAACGAGCGGCGGAATAATGAAAAACTGTTTTTT. The chain employs TRBV5-4 and TRBJ1-4, with D unresolved. V gave up 9 bases and J gave up 4 bases, with 19 bases separating them. There are 15 residues in the CDR3. Germline values: CDR1 SGHNT, CDR2 YYREEE (reference sequence).

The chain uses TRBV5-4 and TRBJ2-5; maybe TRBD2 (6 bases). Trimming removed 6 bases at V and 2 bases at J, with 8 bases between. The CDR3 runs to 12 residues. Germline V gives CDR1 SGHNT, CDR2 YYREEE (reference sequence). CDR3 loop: CASNAGQETQYF. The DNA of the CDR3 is TGTGCCAGCAACGCGGGGCAAGAGACCCAGTACTTC. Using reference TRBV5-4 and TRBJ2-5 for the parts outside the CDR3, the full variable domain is ETGVTQSPTHLIKTRGQQVTLRCSSQSGHNTVSWYQQALGQGPQFIFQYYREEENGRGNFPPRFSGLQFPNYSSELNVNALELDDSALYLCASNAGQETQYFGPGTRLLVL.

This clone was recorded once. CDR3 nucleotides: TGTGCCAGCAGCAGTAGGACCACAGATACGCAGTATTTT. Translation: CASSSRTTDTQYF. The rearrangement joins TRBV7-6 to TRBJ2-3; D gene unclear. Germline loops: CDR1 SGHVS, CDR2 FNYEAQ. Trimming removed 5 bases from V and 2 bases from J, with 8 bases in between. CDR3 length equals 13 residues.

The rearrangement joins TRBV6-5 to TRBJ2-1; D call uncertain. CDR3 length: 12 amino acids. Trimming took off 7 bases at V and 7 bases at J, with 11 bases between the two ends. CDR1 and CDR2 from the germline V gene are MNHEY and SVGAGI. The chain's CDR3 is CASKKGWNEQFF. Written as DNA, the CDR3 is TGTGCCAGCAAAAAAGGATGGAATGAGCAGTTCTTC.

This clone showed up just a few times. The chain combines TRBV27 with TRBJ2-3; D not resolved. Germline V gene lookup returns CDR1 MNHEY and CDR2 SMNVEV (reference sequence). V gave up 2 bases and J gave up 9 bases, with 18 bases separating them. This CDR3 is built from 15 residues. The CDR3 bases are TGTGCCAGCAGTTTAGACTCTCGCTCCCTTATCACGCAGTATTTT. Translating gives CASSLDSRSLITQYF.